Reported below is one T cell receptor beta chain. Its specificity is unknown. The sample originates from a study of chemoradiotherapy in HPV16-positive cancers. General observations from the study: Functional assays defining HPV-specific T cells used only a couple of HPV16-positive patients. Candidate HPV-specific clones and E7-related TCR motifs grew in tumor during treatment.

Repertoires were sampled repeatedly during chemoradiotherapy. The CDR3 has 15 amino acids. Germline CDR1 reads SGHVS; CDR2 reads FQNEAQ. V was clipped by 3 bases and J by 0 bases; unmatched bases: 3. Only in-frame clones appear in the TCRdb table, and some are missing; sequencing was by immunoSEQ multiplex PCR. The sample gives 25,000 to 30,000 clones, approximately 92% of which show up once; 22% is in the top ten. The chain uses TRBV7-8 and TRBJ1-2, with 8 bases identical to TRBD1. Here the sequenced sample was blood, taken from a patient who underwent chemoradiotherapy. The sequence came from a human donor with HPV-associated anogenital cancer. The CDR3 DNA is TGTGCCAGCAGCTTGGGGACAGGCCCTAACTATGGCTACACCTTC. Its translation is CASSLGTGPNYGYTF. Complete variable domain (other parts from reference TRBV7-8 and TRBJ1-2): GAGVSQSPRYKVAKRGQDVALRCDPISGHVSLFWYQQALGQGPEFLTYFQNEAQLDKSGLPSDRFFAERPEGSVSTLKIQRTQQEDSAVYLCASSLGTGPNYGYTFGSGTRLTVV.